This T cell receptor beta chain was identified in a study of T-cell memory formation after mild COVID-19. In the case of this clonotype: The target antigen is unknown.

Study-level points and caveats: From day 15 to 85, contracting clones were balanced between CD4 and CD8, whereas later expanders leaned toward CD4+. There were some responding clones in pre-infection memory, which suggested that cross-reactive memory had joined.

TCRdb re-analysed the 5' RACE reads in MiXCR, keeping a single row per CDR3 protein. The sample has 160,000 or so distinct CDR3 sequences, roughly 28% seen once; the top ten hold around 13%. The sequenced material came from PBMCs or a T cell subset sorted from them (not recorded which). The TCR was taken from an adult woman who had mild COVID-19 (a few samples of this study predate the infection). Cell type and time point are not known.

Written as DNA, the CDR3 is TGTGCCAGCAGCTTATCCCTGGGACAGCCGGAGGAGACCCAGTACTTC. Amino acid sequence: CASSLSLGQPEETQYF. The chain is built from TRBV7-8 and TRBJ2-5; 7 nucleotides match TRBD1. CDR1 and CDR2 (germline): SGHVS, FQNEAQ. The CDR3 extends over 16 amino acids. J gave up 5 bases and V 2 bases, and 11 bases lay outside the gene matches. The complete variable domain, with remaining parts taken from reference TRBV7-8 and TRBJ2-5, reads GAGVSQSPRYKVAKRGQDVALRCDPISGHVSLFWYQQALGQGPEFLTYFQNEAQLDKSGLPSDRFFAERPEGSVSTLKIQRTQQEDSAVYLCASSLSLGQPEETQYFGPGTRLLVL.